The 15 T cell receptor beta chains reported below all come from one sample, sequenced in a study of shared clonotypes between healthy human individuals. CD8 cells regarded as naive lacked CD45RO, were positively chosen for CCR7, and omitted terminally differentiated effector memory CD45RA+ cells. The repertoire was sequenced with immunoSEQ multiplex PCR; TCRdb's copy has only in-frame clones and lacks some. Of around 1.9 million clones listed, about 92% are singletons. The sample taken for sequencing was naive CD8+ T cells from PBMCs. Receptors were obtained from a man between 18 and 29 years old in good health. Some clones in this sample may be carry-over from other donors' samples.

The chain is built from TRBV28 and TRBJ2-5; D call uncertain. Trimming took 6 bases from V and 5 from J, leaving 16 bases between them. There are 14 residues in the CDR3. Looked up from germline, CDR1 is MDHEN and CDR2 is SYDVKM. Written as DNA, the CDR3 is TGTGCCAGCAGGGGCCGGTGGGGTTCGGAGACCCAGTACTTC. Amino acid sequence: CASRGRWGSETQYF.

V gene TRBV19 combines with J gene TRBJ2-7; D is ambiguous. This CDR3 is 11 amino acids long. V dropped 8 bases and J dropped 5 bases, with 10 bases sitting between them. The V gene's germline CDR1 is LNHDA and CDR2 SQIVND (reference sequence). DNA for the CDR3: TGTGCCAGTGGGGTTCCGGACGAGCAGTACTTC. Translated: CASGVPDEQYF.

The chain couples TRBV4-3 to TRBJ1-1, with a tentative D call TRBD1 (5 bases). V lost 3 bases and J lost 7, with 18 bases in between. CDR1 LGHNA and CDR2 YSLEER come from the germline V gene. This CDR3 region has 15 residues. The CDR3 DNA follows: TGCGCCAGCAGCCACCGATATATGGGGCAAATTGAAGCTTTCTTT. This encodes CASSHRYMGQIEAFF.

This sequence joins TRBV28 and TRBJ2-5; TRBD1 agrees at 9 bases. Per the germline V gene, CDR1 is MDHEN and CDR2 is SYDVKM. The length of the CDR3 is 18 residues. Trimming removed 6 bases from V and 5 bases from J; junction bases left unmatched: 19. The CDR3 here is CASRTRGTGKGISETQYF. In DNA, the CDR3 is TGTGCCAGCAGAACCCGAGGGACAGGGAAAGGCATCTCGGAGACCCAGTACTTC.

The CDR3 nucleotides read TGTGCCACCCCTGGAAACAGGGGCTTCGACAATGAGCAGTTCTTC. Translating gives CATPGNRGFDNEQFF. This chain uses TRBV7-9 with TRBJ2-1; 7 nucleotides line up with TRBD1. The CDR3 has 15 amino acids. Germline trimming cut 10 bases from V and 5 bases from J; bases unmatched to any gene: 14. Germline loops: CDR1 SEHNR, CDR2 FQNEAQ (reference sequence).

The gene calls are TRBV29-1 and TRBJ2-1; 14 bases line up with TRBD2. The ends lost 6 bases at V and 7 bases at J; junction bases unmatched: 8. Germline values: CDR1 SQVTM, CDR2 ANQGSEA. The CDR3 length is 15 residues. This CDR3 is CSVPGLAGAGNEQFF. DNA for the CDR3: TGCAGCGTGCCGGGACTAGCGGGAGCGGGAAATGAGCAGTTCTTC.

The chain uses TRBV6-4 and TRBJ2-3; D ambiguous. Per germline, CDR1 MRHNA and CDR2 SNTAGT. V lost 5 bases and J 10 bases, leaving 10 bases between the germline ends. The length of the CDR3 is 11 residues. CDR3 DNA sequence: TGTGCCAGCAGTTCTGGCGGTGCGCAGTATTTT. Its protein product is CASSSGGAQYF.

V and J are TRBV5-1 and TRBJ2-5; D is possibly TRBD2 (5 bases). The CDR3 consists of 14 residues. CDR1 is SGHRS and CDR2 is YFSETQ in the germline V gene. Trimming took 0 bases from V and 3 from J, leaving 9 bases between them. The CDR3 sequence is CASSLDRGEETQYF. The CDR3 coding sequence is TGCGCCAGCAGCTTGGATCGGGGAGAAGAGACCCAGTACTTC.

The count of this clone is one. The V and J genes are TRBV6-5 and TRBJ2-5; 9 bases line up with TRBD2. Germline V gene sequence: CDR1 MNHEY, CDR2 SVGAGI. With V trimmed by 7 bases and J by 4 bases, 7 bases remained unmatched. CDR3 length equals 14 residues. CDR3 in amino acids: CASNGGRAGETQYF. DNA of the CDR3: TGTGCCAGCAACGGCGGGAGGGCCGGAGAGACCCAGTACTTC.

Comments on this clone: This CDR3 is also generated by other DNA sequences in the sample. CDR3 in amino acids: CASSLEGGNTEAFF. In DNA form, the CDR3 reads TGCGCCAGCAGCTTAGAAGGGGGAAACACTGAAGCTTTCTTT. The chain employs TRBV5-1 and TRBJ1-1; tentatively, D is TRBD1 (6 bases). This CDR3 comprises 14 residues. CDR1 and CDR2 (germline): SGHRS, YFSETQ. V was trimmed by 2 bases and J by 2 bases, leaving 10 bases between them. Based on the CDR3 plus reference TRBV5-1 and TRBJ1-1, the full variable domain is KAGVTQTPRYLIKTRGQQVTLSCSPISGHRSVSWYQQTPGQGLQFLFEYFSETQRNKGNFPGRFSGRQFSNSRSEMNVSTLELGDSALYLCASSLEGGNTEAFFGQGTRLTVV.

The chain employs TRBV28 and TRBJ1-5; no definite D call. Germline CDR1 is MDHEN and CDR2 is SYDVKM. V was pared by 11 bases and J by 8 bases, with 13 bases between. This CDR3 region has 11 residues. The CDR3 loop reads CARIPVKPQHF. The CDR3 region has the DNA TGTGCCCGAATCCCGGTTAAGCCCCAGCATTTT.

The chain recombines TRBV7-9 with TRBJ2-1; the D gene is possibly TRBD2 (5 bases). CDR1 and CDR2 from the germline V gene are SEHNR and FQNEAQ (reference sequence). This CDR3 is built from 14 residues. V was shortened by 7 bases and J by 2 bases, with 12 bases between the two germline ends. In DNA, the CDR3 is TGTGCCAGCACCCCTAGCATCGCCTACAATGAGCAGTTCTTC. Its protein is CASTPSIAYNEQFF.

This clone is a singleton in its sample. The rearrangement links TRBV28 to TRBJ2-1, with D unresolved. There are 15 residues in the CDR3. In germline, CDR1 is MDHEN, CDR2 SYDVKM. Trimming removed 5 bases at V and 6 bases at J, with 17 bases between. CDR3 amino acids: CASSLESTIPNEQFF. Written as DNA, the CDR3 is TGTGCCAGCAGTCTCGAATCTACAATTCCCAATGAGCAGTTCTTC.

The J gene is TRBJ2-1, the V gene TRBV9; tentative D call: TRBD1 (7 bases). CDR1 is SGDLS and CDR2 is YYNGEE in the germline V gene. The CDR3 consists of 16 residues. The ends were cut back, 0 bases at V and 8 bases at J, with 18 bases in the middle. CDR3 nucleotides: TGTGCCAGCAGCGTAGCTACTGGTGGAGGGGGCGATGAGCAGTTCTTC. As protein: CASSVATGGGGDEQFF.

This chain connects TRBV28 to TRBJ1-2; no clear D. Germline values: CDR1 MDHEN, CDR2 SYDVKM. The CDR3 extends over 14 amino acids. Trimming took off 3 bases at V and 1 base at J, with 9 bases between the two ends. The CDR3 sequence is CASSLLPSNYGYTF. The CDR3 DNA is TGTGCCAGCAGTTTGTTGCCGAGTAACTATGGCTACACCTTC.